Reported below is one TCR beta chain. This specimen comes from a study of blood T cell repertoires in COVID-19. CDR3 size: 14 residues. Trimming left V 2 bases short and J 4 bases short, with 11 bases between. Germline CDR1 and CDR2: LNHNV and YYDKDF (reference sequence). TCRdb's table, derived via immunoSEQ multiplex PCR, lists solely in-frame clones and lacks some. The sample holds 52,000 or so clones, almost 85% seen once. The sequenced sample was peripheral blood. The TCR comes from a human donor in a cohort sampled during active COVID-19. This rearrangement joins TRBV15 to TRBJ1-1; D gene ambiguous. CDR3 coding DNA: TGTGCCACCAGCAGACCTCAACGCGGCACTGAAGCTTTCTTT. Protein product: CATSRPQRGTEAFF.